This is a list of T cell receptor beta chains from one sample in a study of regulatory T cells in long-lasting Graves disease. TCRdb passed the multiplex PCR reads through MiXCR, listing each CDR3 protein once. The sample records 360,000 or so distinct CDR3 sequences, 15% to 20% being singletons. In addition, the sample was reused for a study of T cells in Graves' hyperthyroidism and ophthalmopathy.

The specimen was peripheral blood mononuclear cells (PBMCs), collected at new diagnosis, from a patient treated with antithyroid drugs. All receptors come from a man aged 35 to 55 with Graves disease. The CDR3 runs from the conserved cysteine through the conserved F or W. A D gene is named only where the DNA matches it firmly. Expanded clones are given a class, and other clones once, few, many or no size at all.

D gene,V gene,J gene,clone size,CDR3 DNA,CDR3 protein
NA,TRBV20-1,TRBJ1-5,NA,TGCAGTGCTAGTAAGGGGGGGAGCAATCAGCCCCAGCATTTT,CSASKGGSNQPQHF
NA,TRBV18,TRBJ2-5,many,TGTGCCAGCTCACCAGCCCGCCGGGGGACAGAGACCCAGTACTTC,CASSPARRGTETQYF
NA,TRBV19,TRBJ1-6,NA,TGTGCCAGTCGGAGGGGGGCTCTGTTCCCCCTCCACTTT,CASRRGALFPLHF
NA,TRBV5-1,TRBJ1-1,many,TGCGCCAGCAGCTTGGGGGCACAGGGGAACACTGAAGCTTTCTTT,CASSLGAQGNTEAFF
NA,TRBV18,TRBJ1-2,many,TGTGCCAGCTCACCACTATCAGGGATGGATGGCTACACCTTC,CASSPLSGMDGYTF
NA,TRBV7-2,TRBJ1-4,few,TGTGCCAGCAGCTTAGGAGTGACCTTTAGAGCCGAAAAACTGTTTTTT,CASSLGVTFRAEKLFF
NA,TRBV12-3/TRBV12-4,TRBJ2-7,many,TGTGCCAGCAGTTTAGAACCGCCCGGAACGGGGGCCTACGAGCAGTACTTC,CASSLEPPGTGAYEQYF
NA,TRBV12-3/TRBV12-4,TRBJ1-5,many,TGTGCCAGCAGTTTTGAGCCCGGCAGGGACTATCAGCCCCAGCATTTT,CASSFEPGRDYQPQHF
NA,TRBV28,TRBJ2-7,few,TGTGCCAGCAGTTTATCAGGGATCTCCTACGAGCAGTACTTC,CASSLSGISYEQYF
NA,TRBV9,TRBJ2-3,NA,TGTGCCAGCAGCGTAGACGGCACAGATACGCAGTATTTT,CASSVDGTDTQYF
TRBD2,TRBV28,TRBJ2-5,many,TGTGCCAGCAGTAGATTTAGCGGGGGGGCGGGGGAGACCCAGTACTTC,CASSRFSGGAGETQYF
NA,TRBV6-5,TRBJ1-6,NA,TGTGCCAGCAGTTACTCGGGGGGAAGCTCCTATAATTCACCCCTCCACTTT,CASSYSGGSSYNSPLHF
NA,TRBV7-2,TRBJ2-1,NA,TGTGCCAGCGGTCTCGGACGGGGATCCTGCAATGAGCAGTTCTTC,CASGLGRGSCNEQFF
TRBD2,TRBV4-2,TRBJ2-2,NA,TGTGCCAGCAGCCCCGACGGACTAGCGGGGGAGTACACCGGGGAGCTGTTTTTT,CASSPDGLAGEYTGELFF
NA,TRBV6-1,TRBJ1-1,NA,TGTGCCAGCAGGTCCCCCGTGCAAACTGAAGCTTTCTTT,CASRSPVQTEAFF
NA,TRBV4-1,TRBJ1-4,NA,TGCGCCAGCAGCCAGGGGGCGAGCACCAATGAAAAACTGTTTTTT,CASSQGASTNEKLFF
NA,TRBV4-3,TRBJ1-6,once,TGCGCCAGCAGCCAAGACTCTTTAGGGCAGGGAACTTCACCCCTCCACTTT,CASSQDSLGQGTSPLHF
NA,TRBV28,TRBJ2-5,few,TGTGCCAGCAGTGCGCCAGGGGGGATTGAGCAGCTCTTC,CASSAPGGIEQLF
NA,TRBV5-1,TRBJ1-4,few,TGCGCCAGCAGCTTGGAATGGGGCCAGGGCGAAAAACTGTTTTTT,CASSLEWGQGEKLFF
TRBD1,TRBV5-1,TRBJ1-1,many,TGCGCCAGCAGCATCGGGACAGGGGGCACTGAAGCTTTCTTT,CASSIGTGGTEAFF
TRBD1,TRBV2,TRBJ1-5,many,TGTGCCAGCAGTGCTCAGGGGGCAGAGCAGCCCCAGCATTTT,CASSAQGAEQPQHF
NA,TRBV20-1,TRBJ1-4,many,TGCAGTGCTAGAGATCTCTGGCAGGGAAAAGCAACTAATGAAAAACTGTTTTTT,CSARDLWQGKATNEKLFF
NA,TRBV2,TRBJ1-4,many,TGTGCCAGCGGGGGGGGAGCAACTAATGAAAAACTGTTTTTT,CASGGGATNEKLFF
TRBD1,TRBV11-2,TRBJ1-5,NA,TGTGCCAGCAGCTCCGGGACAGCAATCAAGCCCCAGCATTTT,CASSSGTAIKPQHF
NA,TRBV18,TRBJ1-5,many,TGTGCCAGCTCACCAGCCTGGGATCAGCCCCAGCATTTT,CASSPAWDQPQHF
NA,TRBV28,TRBJ2-3,many,TGTGCCAGCAGCTTGAAGGGCACAGATACGCAGTATTTT,CASSLKGTDTQYF
TRBD1,TRBV24-1,TRBJ1-5,few,TGTGCCACCAGTGGCGGACAGGGGATGCCGGATGCTCAGCCCCAGCATTTT,CATSGGQGMPDAQPQHF
TRBD1,TRBV29-1,TRBJ2-7,many,TGCAGCGGAGGACAGGGAAACGAGCAGTACTTC,CSGGQGNEQYF
NA,TRBV18,TRBJ1-5,many,TGTGCCAGCTCACAAACGACAGGTTATAGCAATCAGCCCCAGCATTTT,CASSQTTGYSNQPQHF
NA,TRBV28,TRBJ2-1,many,TGTGCCAGCATTCTTACAGGGTCCTACAATGAGCAGTTCTTC,CASILTGSYNEQFF
NA,TRBV28,TRBJ1-1,many,TGTGCCAGCAGTCCGGCAGATCACACTGAAGCTTTCTTT,CASSPADHTEAFF
NA,TRBV2,TRBJ2-6,NA,TGTGCCAGCACAAACCCCTCTGGGGCCAACGTCCTGACTTTC,CASTNPSGANVLTF
NA,TRBV28,TRBJ1-4,many,TGTGCCAGCTGTAGTGGAGGAACGCGGGAAAAACTGTTTTTT,CASCSGGTREKLFF
NA,TRBV28,TRBJ2-5,many,TGTGCCAGCCGTAACAACCAAGAGACCCAGTACTTC,CASRNNQETQYF
TRBD1,TRBV12-5,TRBJ2-1,many,TGTGCTAGTGGTTTAAGAGGCCGGGGACAGCCTTACAATGAGCAGTTCTTC,CASGLRGRGQPYNEQFF
NA,TRBV6-1,TRBJ1-1,many,TGTGCCAGCAGGATCGCATTCCGACCAGTTGGGGACACTGAAGCTTTCTTT,CASRIAFRPVGDTEAFF
NA,TRBV7-9,TRBJ2-3,many,TGTGCCAGCAGCCCCGGAAGGGTAGGAGATACGCAGTATTTT,CASSPGRVGDTQYF
NA,TRBV5-1,TRBJ1-1,NA,TGCGCCAGCAGCTTCTCTGGGACAAGGTCTGCTGAAGCTTTCTTT,CASSFSGTRSAEAFF
TRBD2,TRBV28,TRBJ2-3,few,TGTGCTGGCGGGGGGGTCACAGATACGCAGTATTTT,CAGGGVTDTQYF
TRBD1,TRBV6-1,TRBJ1-1,many,TGTGCCAGCAATTTTCAAGGCTTAAGCAGGGGGGAAGCTTTCTTT,CASNFQGLSRGEAFF
NA,TRBV6-1,TRBJ1-2,many,TGTGCCAGCAGTGTTGACGGGAACTATGGCTACACCTTC,CASSVDGNYGYTF
NA,TRBV2,TRBJ1-4,few,TGTGCCAGCAGTGTCTACGGTGGAGAGAATGAAAAGCCGTTTTTT,CASSVYGGENEKPFF
NA,TRBV2,TRBJ1-3,many,TGTGCCAGCACAGTCCTGCGAACTGGAAACACCATATATTTT,CASTVLRTGNTIYF